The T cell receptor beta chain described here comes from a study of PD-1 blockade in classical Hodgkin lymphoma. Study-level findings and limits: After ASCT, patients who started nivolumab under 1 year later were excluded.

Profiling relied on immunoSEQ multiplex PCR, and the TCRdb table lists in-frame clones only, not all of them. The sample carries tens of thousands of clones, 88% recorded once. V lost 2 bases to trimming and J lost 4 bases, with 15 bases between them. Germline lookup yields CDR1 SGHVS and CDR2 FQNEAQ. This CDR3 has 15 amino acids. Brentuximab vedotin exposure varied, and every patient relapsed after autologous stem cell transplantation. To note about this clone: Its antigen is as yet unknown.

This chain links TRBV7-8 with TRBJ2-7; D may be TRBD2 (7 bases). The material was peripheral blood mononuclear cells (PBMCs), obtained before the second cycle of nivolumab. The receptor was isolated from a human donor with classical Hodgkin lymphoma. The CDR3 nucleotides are TGTGCCAGCAGCTTAAGTGGGGGGGCCGTATACGAGCAGTACTTC. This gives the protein CASSLSGGAVYEQYF.